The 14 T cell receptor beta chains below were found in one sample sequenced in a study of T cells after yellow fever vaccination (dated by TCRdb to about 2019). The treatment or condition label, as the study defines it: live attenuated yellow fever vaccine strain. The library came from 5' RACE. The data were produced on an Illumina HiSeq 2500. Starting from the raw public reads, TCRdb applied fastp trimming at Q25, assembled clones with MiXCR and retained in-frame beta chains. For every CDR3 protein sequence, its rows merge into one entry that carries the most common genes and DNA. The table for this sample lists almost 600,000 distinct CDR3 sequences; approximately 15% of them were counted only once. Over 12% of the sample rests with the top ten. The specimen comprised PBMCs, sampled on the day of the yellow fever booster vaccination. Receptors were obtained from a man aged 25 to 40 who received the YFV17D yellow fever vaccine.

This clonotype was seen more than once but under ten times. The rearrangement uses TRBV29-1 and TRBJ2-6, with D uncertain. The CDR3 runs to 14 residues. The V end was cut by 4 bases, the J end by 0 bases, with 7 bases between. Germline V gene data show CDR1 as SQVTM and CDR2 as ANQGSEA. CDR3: CSVGVGSGANVLTF. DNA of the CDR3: TGCAGCGTTGGTGTGGGCTCTGGGGCCAACGTCCTGACTTTC. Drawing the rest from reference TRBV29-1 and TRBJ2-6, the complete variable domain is SAVISQKPSRDICQRGTSLTIQCQVDSQVTMMFWYRQQPGQSLTLIATANQGSEATYESGFVIDKFPISRPNLTFSTLTVSNMSPEDSSIYLCSVGVGSGANVLTFGAGSRLTVL.

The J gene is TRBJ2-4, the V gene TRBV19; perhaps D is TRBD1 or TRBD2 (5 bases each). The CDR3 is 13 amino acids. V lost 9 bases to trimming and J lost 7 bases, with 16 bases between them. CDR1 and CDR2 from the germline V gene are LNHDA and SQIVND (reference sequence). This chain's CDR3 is CASRDAPRNIQYF. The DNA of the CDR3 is TGTGCCAGCCGGGACGCCCCGAGGAACATTCAGTACTTC. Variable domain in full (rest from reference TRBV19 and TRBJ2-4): DGGITQSPKYLFRKEGQNVTLSCEQNLNHDAMYWYRQDPGQGLRLIYYSQIVNDFQKGDIAEGYSVSREKKESFPLTVTSAQKNPTAFYLCASRDAPRNIQYFGAGTRLSVL.

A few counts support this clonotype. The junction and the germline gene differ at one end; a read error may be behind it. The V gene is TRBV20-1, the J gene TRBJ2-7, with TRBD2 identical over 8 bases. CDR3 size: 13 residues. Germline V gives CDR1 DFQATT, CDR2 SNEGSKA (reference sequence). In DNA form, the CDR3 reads TGCAGTGCTAGCCCGGAGGCGGGAGGCGGGAAGAACTTC. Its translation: CSASPEAGGGKNF.

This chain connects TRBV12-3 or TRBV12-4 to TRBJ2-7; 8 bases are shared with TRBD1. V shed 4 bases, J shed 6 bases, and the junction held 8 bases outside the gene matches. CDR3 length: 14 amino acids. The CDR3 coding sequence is TGTGCCAGCAGTTGGGACAGGAGGAGCGGCGAGCAGTACTTC. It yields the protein CASSWDRRSGEQYF.

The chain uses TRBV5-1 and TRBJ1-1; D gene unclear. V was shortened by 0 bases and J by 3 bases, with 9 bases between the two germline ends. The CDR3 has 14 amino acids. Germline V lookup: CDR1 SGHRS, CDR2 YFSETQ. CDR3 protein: CASSLDAQDTEAFF. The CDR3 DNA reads TGCGCCAGCAGCTTGGACGCGCAGGACACTGAAGCTTTCTTT. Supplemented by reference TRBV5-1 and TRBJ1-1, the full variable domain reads KAGVTQTPRYLIKTRGQQVTLSCSPISGHRSVSWYQQTPGQGLQFLFEYFSETQRNKGNFPGRFSGRQFSNSRSEMNVSTLELGDSALYLCASSLDAQDTEAFFGQGTRLTVV.

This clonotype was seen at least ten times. DNA for the CDR3: TGCAGCGGGCGGGTCTCCTACGAGCAGTACTTC. This sequence encodes CSGRVSYEQYF. V gene TRBV29-1 combines with J gene TRBJ2-7; D is possibly TRBD2 (5 bases). The germline V and J ends were trimmed by 7 bases and 0 bases, with 7 bases remaining between them. The CDR3 is 11 residues long. The germline V gene encodes CDR1 SQVTM and CDR2 ANQGSEA.

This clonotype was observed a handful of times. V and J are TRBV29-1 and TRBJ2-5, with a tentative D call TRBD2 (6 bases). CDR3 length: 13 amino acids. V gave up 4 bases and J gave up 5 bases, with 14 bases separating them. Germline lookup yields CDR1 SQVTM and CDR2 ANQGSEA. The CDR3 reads CSVVGGASETQYF. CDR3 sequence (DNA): TGCAGCGTTGTGGGGGGAGCTTCGGAGACCCAGTACTTC.

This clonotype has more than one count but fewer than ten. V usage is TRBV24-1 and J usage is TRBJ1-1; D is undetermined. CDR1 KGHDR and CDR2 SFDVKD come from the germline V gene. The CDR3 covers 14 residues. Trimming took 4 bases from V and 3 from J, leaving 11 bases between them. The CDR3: CATSEPGRDTEAFF. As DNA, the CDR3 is TGTGCCACCAGTGAACCTGGGAGGGACACTGAAGCTTTCTTT.

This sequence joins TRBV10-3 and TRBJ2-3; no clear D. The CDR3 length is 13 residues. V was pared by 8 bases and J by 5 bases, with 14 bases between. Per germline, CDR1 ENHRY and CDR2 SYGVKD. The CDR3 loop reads CAIGQREVDTQYF. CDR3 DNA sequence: TGTGCCATCGGGCAGCGAGAGGTAGATACGCAGTATTTT.

The CDR3 DNA reads TGCAGTGCTAGAGTCTCTCACCATTTGCGGGAGAGTGAAAACATTCAGTACTTC. Its protein product is CSARVSHHLRESENIQYF. This sequence joins TRBV20-1 and TRBJ2-4; 7 bases fit TRBD2. The germline V gene encodes CDR1 DFQATT and CDR2 SNEGSKA (reference sequence). The CDR3 spans 18 residues. The junction had 17 bases not matched to a gene; V was cut back by 1 base and J by 5 bases.

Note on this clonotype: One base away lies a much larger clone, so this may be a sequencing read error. CDR3 coding DNA: TGTGCCAGCAGCTTAGGACCAGCGGGAGTCTACAATGAGCAGTTCTTC. It encodes CASSLGPAGVYNEQFF. The chain carries TRBV7-8 and TRBJ2-1; 8 positions agree with TRBD2. In germline, CDR1 is SGHVS, CDR2 FQNEAQ. The CDR3 has 16 residues. The V and J ends lost 1 base and 3 bases, in that order; junction bases with no gene match: 5.

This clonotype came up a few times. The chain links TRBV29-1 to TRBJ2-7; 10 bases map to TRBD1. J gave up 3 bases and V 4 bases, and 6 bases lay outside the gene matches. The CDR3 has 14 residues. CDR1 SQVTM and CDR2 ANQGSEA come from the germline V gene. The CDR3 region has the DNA TGCAGCGTTGTCCCGGGACAGGGGTTCTACGAGCAGTACTTC. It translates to CSVVPGQGFYEQYF.

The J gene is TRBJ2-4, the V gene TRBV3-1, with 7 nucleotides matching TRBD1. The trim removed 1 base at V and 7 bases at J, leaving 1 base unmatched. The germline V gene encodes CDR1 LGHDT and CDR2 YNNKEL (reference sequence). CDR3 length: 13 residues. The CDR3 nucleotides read TGTGCCAGCAGCCAAGCGGGACAGAACATTCAGTACTTC. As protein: CASSQAGQNIQYF.

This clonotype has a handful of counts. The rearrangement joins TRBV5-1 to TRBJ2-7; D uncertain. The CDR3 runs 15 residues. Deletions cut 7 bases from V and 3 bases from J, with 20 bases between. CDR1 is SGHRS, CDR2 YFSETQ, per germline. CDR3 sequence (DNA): TGCGCCAGCTCGGGCCAGGAAGTTTTGGGCTACGAGCAGTACTTC. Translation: CASSGQEVLGYEQYF.